This entry describes one TCR beta chain. This record belongs to a study of blood T cell repertoires in COVID-19. With V trimmed by 3 bases and J by 8 bases, 10 bases remained unmatched. From germline, CDR1 is SQVTM and CDR2 ANQGSEA. The CDR3 has 14 residues. Method: immunoSEQ multiplex PCR; TCRdb's copy keeps in-frame clones and lacks some. The sample shows 25,000 to 35,000 clones, about two thirds of them seen only once. The chain joins TRBV29-1 to TRBJ2-1, with 7 bases matching TRBD2. The clonotype comes from a human donor in a cohort sampled during active COVID-19. The sequenced material came from peripheral blood. The CDR3 bases are TGCAGCGTTGAGAGTTTCCAGCGGGGAGATGAGCAGTTCTTC. Translated: CSVESFQRGDEQFF.